The rows below give T cell receptor beta chains drawn from one sample of a study of T cell changes during pregnancy in multiple sclerosis. Repertoires were generated with immunoSEQ multiplex PCR, while TCRdb's copy carries only in-frame clones and drops some. This table has about 48,000 clones, 92% appearing once. The sample consisted of CD4+ T cells from peripheral blood mononuclear cells, taken in the second trimester of pregnancy. All receptors derive from a female donor in good health, enrolled as a control in a pregnancy study. CDR3s include the opening cysteine and the closing phenylalanine or tryptophan. The order of the fields is J gene, V gene, D gene, clone size, CDR3 protein, CDR3 DNA. The D gene is left open where the match is weak. Expanded clones are given a class, and other clones once, few, many or no size at all.

TRBJ1-3	TRBV10-3	.	.	CATGRGTGNTIYF	TGTGCCACCGGGCGGGGGACTGGAAACACCATATATTTT
TRBJ1-6	TRBV19	.	.	CASSIGALINSPLHF	TGTGCCAGTAGTATTGGGGCCCTTATTAATTCACCCCTCCACTTT
TRBJ1-2	TRBV5-1	TRBD1	.	CASSWGTGDDGYTF	TGCGCCAGCAGCTGGGGGACAGGGGACGATGGCTACACCTTC
TRBJ2-7	TRBV5-1	TRBD1	.	CASRFLTRGLDEQYF	TGCGCCAGCAGGTTCCTAACCAGGGGGCTCGACGAGCAGTACTTC
TRBJ2-3	TRBV5-1	TRBD2	once	CASRPGGLTDTQYF	TGCGCCAGCCGCCCGGGAGGCCTGACAGATACGCAGTATTTT
TRBJ1-2	TRBV7-2	.	.	CASSDNSNAGYGYTF	TGTGCCAGCAGCGATAACTCGAACGCGGGCTATGGCTACACCTTC
TRBJ2-7	TRBV10-3	TRBD1	.	CAISETDREYF	TGTGCCATCAGTGAGACGGACAGGGAGTACTTC
TRBJ2-1	TRBV20-1	.	once	CSARDINEQFF	TGCAGTGCTAGAGATATTAATGAGCAGTTCTTC
TRBJ1-1	TRBV5-1	.	.	CASSLGRLAGNTEAFF	TGCGCCAGCAGCTTGGGCAGGTTAGCGGGGAACACTGAAGCTTTCTTT
TRBJ2-5	TRBV7-9	TRBD2	.	CASSSPGLAGQETQYF	TGTGCCAGCAGCTCTCCGGGACTAGCGGGACAAGAGACCCAGTACTTC
TRBJ2-7	TRBV9	TRBD1	.	CASSPRGDRASYEQYF	TGTGCCAGCAGCCCCAGGGGGGACAGGGCATCCTACGAGCAGTACTTC
TRBJ1-1	TRBV25-1	.	.	CASSAGQGLWTEAFF	TGTGCCAGCAGTGCCGGGCAGGGGTTGTGGACTGAAGCTTTCTTT
TRBJ2-3	TRBV28	TRBD2	.	CASSLKLAGASTDTQYF	TGTGCCAGCAGTTTGAAGCTAGCGGGAGCGAGCACAGATACGCAGTATTTT
TRBJ2-3	TRBV4-1	TRBD1	.	CASSQRQGARRADTQYF	TGCGCCAGCAGCCAGCGACAGGGGGCGCGCAGGGCAGATACGCAGTATTTT
TRBJ1-1	TRBV6-1	TRBD1	.	CASSPYRQGDTEAFF	TGTGCCAGCAGTCCGTACCGTCAGGGGGACACTGAAGCTTTCTTT
TRBJ2-7	TRBV11-3	TRBD1	.	CASSRTGREQYF	TGTGCCAGCAGCCGGACAGGCCGGGAGCAGTACTTC
TRBJ2-1	TRBV4-2	TRBD2	.	CASSRDGLAAYNEQFF	TGTGCCAGCAGCCGGGACGGACTAGCGGCGTACAATGAGCAGTTCTTC
TRBJ2-7	TRBV10-3	.	.	CAIGGSGYEQYF	TGTGCCATCGGAGGGTCGGGGTACGAGCAGTACTTC
TRBJ2-1	TRBV5-5	.	.	CASTNTRQVLEAEQFF	TGTGCCAGCACCAACACCCGACAGGTTCTTGAGGCGGAGCAGTTCTTC
TRBJ2-7	TRBV7-3	.	.	CASSSEQTNEQYF	TGTGCCAGCAGCTCCGAACAGACGAACGAGCAGTACTTC
TRBJ1-4	TRBV10-3	TRBD1	.	CASRDRVAEKLFF	TGTGCCTCCCGGGACAGGGTGGCTGAAAAACTGTTTTTT
TRBJ1-1	TRBV25-1	.	.	CASTRDTEAFF	TGTGCCAGCACCCGAGACACTGAAGCTTTCTTT
TRBJ2-7	TRBV11-3	.	.	CASSSFPGVSYEQYF	TGTGCCAGCAGCTCCTTCCCGGGAGTCTCCTACGAGCAGTACTTC
TRBJ2-3	TRBV5-1	TRBD2	.	CASSLGTSGSWADTQYF	TGCGCCAGCAGCTTGGGTACTAGCGGGAGTTGGGCAGATACGCAGTATTTT
TRBJ2-3	TRBV18	.	.	CASSRTQGDTQYF	TGTGCCAGCTCACGTACACAGGGAGATACGCAGTATTTT
TRBJ2-2	TRBV14	.	once	CASSTLTGELFF	TGTGCCAGCAGCACATTAACCGGGGAGCTGTTTTTT
TRBJ2-3	TRBV2	TRBD2	.	CASFLLADTDTQYF	TGTGCCAGCTTTCTACTAGCGGACACAGATACGCAGTATTTT
TRBJ2-1	TRBV20-1	.	.	CSASTYNEQFF	TGCAGTGCGAGTACGTACAATGAGCAGTTCTTC
TRBJ1-6	TRBV10-1	TRBD1	.	CASRTGGNSPLHF	TGCGCCAGCAGGACAGGGGGGAATTCACCCCTCCACTTT
TRBJ2-5	TRBV5-1	.	.	CASRDGGTAKTQYF	TGCGCCAGCAGGGATGGGGGGACCGCAAAGACCCAGTACTTC
TRBJ1-1	TRBV28	.	.	CASSLLETEAFF	TGTGCCAGCAGTCTATTGGAGACTGAAGCTTTCTTT
TRBJ1-5	TRBV4-1	.	.	CASSQDQTGPQHF	TGCGCCAGCAGCCAAGATCAGACGGGTCCCCAGCATTTT
TRBJ2-2	TRBV9	.	.	CASTIDSTHGELFF	TGTGCCAGCACGATAGACTCGACCCACGGGGAGCTGTTTTTT
TRBJ2-1	TRBV25-1	TRBD2	.	CASSEGTKIGEQFF	TGTGCCAGCAGTGAAGGGACTAAGATTGGTGAGCAGTTCTTC
TRBJ2-2	TRBV19	.	.	CASSRRGGGELFF	TGTGCCAGTAGTAGGAGGGGAGGTGGTGAGCTGTTTTTT
TRBJ1-2	TRBV6-5	.	.	CASSYRDTSNGYTF	TGTGCCAGCAGTTACAGGGACACAAGCAATGGCTACACCTTC
TRBJ1-3	TRBV28	.	.	CASSSPEVRSSGNTIYF	TGTGCCAGCAGTTCCCCGGAGGTTAGGAGCTCTGGAAACACCATATATTTT
TRBJ2-7	TRBV6-5	.	.	CASSSGIGYEQYF	TGTGCCAGCAGTTCCGGGATCGGCTACGAGCAGTACTTC
TRBJ2-5	TRBV5-1	.	once	CASSQGGIQETQYF	TGCGCCAGCAGCCAGGGAGGTATCCAAGAGACCCAGTACTTC
TRBJ2-1	TRBV19	TRBD2	.	CASSLLGGSYNEQFF	TGTGCCAGTAGTTTGCTAGGCGGGAGCTACAATGAGCAGTTCTTC
TRBJ2-3	TRBV6-5	.	.	CASSYRGRADTQYF	TGTGCCAGCAGTTACAGGGGGAGGGCAGATACGCAGTATTTT
TRBJ2-7	TRBV6-6	TRBD1	.	CASRDRQGTYEQYF	TGTGCCAGCAGGGATAGACAGGGAACCTACGAGCAGTACTTC
TRBJ1-6	TRBV5-1	TRBD1	few	CASSWQPRQGLNSPLHF	TGCGCCAGCAGCTGGCAACCCCGACAGGGACTTAATTCACCCCTCCACTTT
TRBJ1-4	TRBV19	.	.	CASSWGGATNEKLFF	TGTGCCAGTAGTTGGGGGGGCGCGACTAATGAAAAACTGTTTTTT
TRBJ2-2	TRBV29-1	TRBD2	.	CSARTSAYTGELFF	TGCAGCGCCCGAACTAGCGCATACACCGGGGAGCTGTTTTTT
TRBJ1-2	TRBV6-1	.	.	CASTPGGYGYTF	TGTGCCAGCACCCCCGGGGGGTATGGCTACACCTTC
TRBJ1-5	TRBV18	.	once	CASSRGEGNQPQHF	TGTGCCAGCTCGCGAGGGGAGGGCAATCAGCCCCAGCATTTT
TRBJ2-7	TRBV10-3	.	.	CAASGQSEAKSSYEQYF	TGTGCCGCCTCCGGACAGAGTGAAGCGAAGAGCTCCTACGAGCAGTACTTC
TRBJ2-1	TRBV4-1	TRBD2	.	CASSYRDGGYNEQFF	TGCGCCAGCAGCTACCGGGACGGGGGGTACAATGAGCAGTTCTTC
TRBJ1-1	TRBV5-6	TRBD1	.	CASSPGQPATEAFF	TGTGCCAGCAGCCCGGGACAGCCCGCCACTGAAGCTTTCTTT
TRBJ1-3	TRBV6-6	.	.	CASSFGGSGNTIYF	TGTGCCAGCAGTTTCGGGGGCTCTGGAAACACCATATATTTT